This T cell receptor beta chain was documented in a study of blood T cell repertoires in COVID-19. As for the study in general: Acute and convalescent COVID-19 specimens originated in the United States, Italy and Spain. From T cells, B-cell-depleted T cells, or PBMCs came the material, which was cDNA or gDNA.

Using immunoSEQ multiplex PCR, the repertoire was profiled, and TCRdb retains in-frame clones only, with some absent. The table shows around 480,000 clones, with about nine tenths occurring only once. V lost 8 bases and J lost 4; bases outside the gene matches: 1. Germline loops: CDR1 MNHEY, CDR2 SVGAGI. There are 11 residues in the CDR3. Seattle cases were enrolled at active infection and followed longitudinally. The clonotype originates from a woman aged 45-60 years with COVID-19, enrolled during active disease. Sequencing used peripheral blood. V and J are TRBV6-5 and TRBJ2-5, with TRBD2 matching over 7 bases. DNA of the CDR3: TGTGCCAGCGGGGGGGGAGAGACCCAGTACTTC. It translates to CASGGGETQYF.